This TCR beta chain comes out of a study of CD8 T cells in ankylosing spondylitis (dated 2017 in TCRdb). Concerning the study at large: The study profiled T cell receptor beta repertoires in healthy donors and ankylosing spondylitis patients to find disease-linked TCR variants. The full study cohort was made up of 25 ankylosing spondylitis patients and roughly 98 healthy donors. Peripheral blood was sampled, and synovial fluid was also collected from ankylosing spondylitis patients. Results and caveats for the whole study, not just this receptor: The disease-linked clones were reported to be significantly enriched in matched synovial fluid samples from ankylosing spondylitis patients. Blood from ankylosing spondylitis patients appeared to be characterized by a TCR beta motif composed of under 10 highly homologous amino acid variants. A CD8+ phenotype was shown by the disease-linked clones, which were found at relatively low frequencies in peripheral blood. Some motif variants were previously reported in synovial fluid and blood of reactive arthritis patients, suggesting common disease-initiation mechanisms.

V gives up 4 bases and J gives up 8 bases, and the segment between their germline ends measures 15 bases. Taken from cysteine to phenylalanine, the CDR3 has 13 residues. The retained sequence is limited to the CDR3, 39 bases, with the frame set at the first base. CDR1 and CDR2, per the germline V gene (reference sequence), are SGHNT and YYREEE. This clonotype was observed at least ten times. Its antigen is still unknown. Base qualities are not at hand, and no much larger clone is one base apart. The sequencing machine was an Illumina HiSeq 2500. TCR beta libraries were prepared by quantitative 5'-RACE with molecular barcodes. The study's processing was this. A new computational method, built on a probabilistic model of VDJ rearrangement, was used to identify disease-linked TCR variants. TCRdb trimmed public reads at Q25 via fastp, called clones via MiXCR and kept in-frame beta chains. Identical CDR3 proteins give one entry, which carries the most common genes and DNA. The authors' filters were not applied to this entry. Within this sample are 250,000 to 400,000 distinct CDR3 sequences, with 11% of them counted one time only. The top ten constitute about a tenth of the sample.

The sample comprised blood, either unsorted or a sorted T cell fraction (not recorded which). The TCR comes from a female donor with ankylosing spondylitis or in good health (not recorded which). The rearranged segments are TRBV5-4 and TRBJ1-2; TRBD1 is possibly the D segment (5 matching bases). The bases are TGTGCCAGCAGCAGGGACGGTAGCAACGGCTACACCTTC. It encodes CASSRDGSNGYTF.